Many counts were recorded for the clone carrying this T cell receptor (beta chain). TCRdb re-analysed the 5' RACE reads in MiXCR, keeping a single row per CDR3 protein. The top ten clones hold 5.8% of a sample with over 25,000 distinct CDR3 sequences, 9% to 14% of them seen once. Preparation of the unsorted libraries drew on 2 million PBMCs stored at -80 C. These data originate in a study of neurological immune-mediated disorders. The CDR3 is 18 residues long. Trimming cost V 2 bases and J 5 bases, with 25 bases left between them. CDR1 and CDR2 from the germline V gene are SGHDT and YYEEEE. The TCR sequence derives from an older woman in good health. Sequenced material: PBMCs. The rearrangement joins TRBV5-6 to TRBJ1-1; possible D gene TRBD1, 6 bases. In DNA, the CDR3 is TGTGCCAGCAGCTTTACGGTCTCGATGGGGGGGCGAGGGACTGAAGCTTTCTTT. This gives the protein CASSFTVSMGGRGTEAFF.